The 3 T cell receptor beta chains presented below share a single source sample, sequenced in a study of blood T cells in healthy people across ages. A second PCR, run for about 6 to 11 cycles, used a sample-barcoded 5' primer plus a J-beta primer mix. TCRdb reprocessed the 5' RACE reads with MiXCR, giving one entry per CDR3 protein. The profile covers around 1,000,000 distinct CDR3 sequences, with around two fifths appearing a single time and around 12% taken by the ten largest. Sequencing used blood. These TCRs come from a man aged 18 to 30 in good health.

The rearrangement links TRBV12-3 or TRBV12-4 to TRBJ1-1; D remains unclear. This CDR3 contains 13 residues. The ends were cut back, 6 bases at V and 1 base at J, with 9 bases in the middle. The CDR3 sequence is CASRLPENTEAFF. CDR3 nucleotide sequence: TGTGCCAGCAGGCTCCCCGAGAACACTGAAGCTTTCTTT.

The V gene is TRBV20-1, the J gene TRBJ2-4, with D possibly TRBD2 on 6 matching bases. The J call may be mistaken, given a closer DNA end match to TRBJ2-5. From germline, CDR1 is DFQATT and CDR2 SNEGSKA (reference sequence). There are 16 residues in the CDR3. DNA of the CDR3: TGCAGTGCTAGAGATCGACGGAACCTTGGGGGAGGGACCCAGTACTTC. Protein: CSARDRRNLGGGTQYF.

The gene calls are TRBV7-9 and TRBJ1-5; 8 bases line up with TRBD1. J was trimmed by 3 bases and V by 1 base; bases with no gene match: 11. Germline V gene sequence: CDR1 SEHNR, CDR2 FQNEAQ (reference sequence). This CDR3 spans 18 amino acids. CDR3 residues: CASSLVYGQGRSNQPQHF. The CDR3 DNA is TGTGCCAGCAGCTTAGTGTACGGACAGGGAAGATCCAATCAGCCCCAGCATTTT.